This T cell receptor beta chain was identified in a study of STAT3 mutations in large granular lymphocyte leukemia. Study as a whole: More than half of T-LGLL patients received immunosuppressive therapy.

Study-level findings and limits: No sample exists from the first appearance of each clone. Every T-LGLL patient had at least one immunodominant TCRbeta clonotype. TCR clonotype switching after therapy occurred in about 30% of the 18 patients.

This CDR3 region has 18 residues. Germline V lookup: CDR1 SGHRS, CDR2 YFSETQ. Trimming at V came to 2 bases and at J to 0 bases, leaving 6 bases not matched to a gene. Details on this clone: No antigen is known for it.

This table comes from immunoSEQ multiplex PCR, and its TCRdb copy is limited to in-frame clones, with some not included. Among roughly 11,000 clones listed, about 75% were seen once. The chain employs TRBV5-1 and TRBJ2-6, with TRBD1 matching over 9 bases. The clonotype originates from a man in his sixties with T-cell large granular lymphocyte leukemia. Some clones in this sample may be carry-over from other donors' samples. The sample consisted of peripheral blood mononuclear cells. The DNA of the CDR3 is TGCGCCAGCAGCTTCCGGGACAGGGTTGGCTCTGGGGCCAACGTCCTGACTTTC. This codes for CASSFRDRVGSGANVLTF.